These T cell receptor beta chains were read from a single sample in a study of HIV-infected children after antiretroviral therapy interruption. TCRdb re-called the 3' RACE reads with MiXCR, one entry per CDR3 protein. Here the sample spans around 15,000 distinct CDR3 sequences, around 3.3% being singletons. The sequencing used CD45RO+ CD8+ T cells from PBMCs, pooled from several time points, collected from a donor given antiretroviral therapy, either interrupted or continuous. These receptors all come from a pool of human donors with HIV. Each CDR3 is given with its conserved first and last residue. A D gene is named only where the DNA matches it firmly. The listing skips clone size in some rows; elsewhere it reads once, few, many or a size class.

j_call d_call v_call clone_size cdr3_nt cdr3_aa
TRBJ2-1 TRBD2 TRBV7-9 many TGTGCCAGCAGCTCGGACGGGAGGGGCCCCTACAATGAGCAGTTCTTC CASSSDGRGPYNEQFF
TRBJ2-7 TRBD1 TRBV20-1 many TGCAGTGCTAGAGATCCCGGGACAGGCCCTCAACTTACCTACGAGCAGTACTTC CSARDPGTGPQLTYEQYF
TRBJ1-2 NA TRBV6-1 many TGTGCCAGCAGTCACCCCTCTCCCGCCATCGCGCCCTATGGCTACACCTTC CASSHPSPAIAPYGYTF
TRBJ1-1 NA TRBV10-3 many TGTGCCATCAGTGCGGGGGACACTGAAGCTTTCTTT CAISAGDTEAFF
TRBJ1-2 NA TRBV3-1 NA TGTGCCAGCAGCCAAGAAGCAACAGGCTACTATGGCTACACCTTC CASSQEATGYYGYTF
TRBJ2-1 NA TRBV3-1 many TGTGCCAGCAGCCAAGAACTCCGAACCTCCTCCAATGAGCAGTTCTTC CASSQELRTSSNEQFF
TRBJ1-5 NA TRBV24-1 many TGTGCCACCAGTGATTTCCGGGAGAGCAATCAGCCCCAGCATTTT CATSDFRESNQPQHF
TRBJ2-6 NA TRBV4-2 many TGTGCCAGCAGCCAAAGACGGGGCTCTGGGGCCAACGTCCTGACTTTC CASSQRRGSGANVLTF
TRBJ1-1 NA TRBV28 many TGTGCCAGCAGTTTGGAGTTCGGGAACACTGAAGCTTTCTTT CASSLEFGNTEAFF
TRBJ2-1 NA TRBV7-2 many TGTGCCAGCAGCCCGTGGGCGTTCGACAGACTCAATGAGCAGTTCTTC CASSPWAFDRLNEQFF
TRBJ2-3 TRBD1 TRBV28 many TGTGCCAGCAGTCCCGTCGGGACAGGAAACCCGAGCACAGATACGCAGTATTTT CASSPVGTGNPSTDTQYF
TRBJ2-7 NA TRBV6-1 many TGTGCCAGCAGCCTAGGGACATTCGAGCAGTACTTC CASSLGTFEQYF
TRBJ1-5 NA TRBV5-1 NA TGCGCCAGCAGCTTGGGTATTGGTCAGCCCCAGCATTTT CASSLGIGQPQHF
TRBJ1-2 NA TRBV10-3 many TGTGCCCACGGGGGGGGTAAAAGTAGCTACACCTTC CAHGGGKSSYTF
TRBJ2-7 NA TRBV5-1 many TGCGCCAGCAGCTTGGACCTAAGGGGCGAGCAGTACTTC CASSLDLRGEQYF
TRBJ2-4 NA TRBV7-6 many TGTGCCAGCAGCGGCCTTACCAAAAACATTCAGTACTTC CASSGLTKNIQYF
TRBJ1-5 NA TRBV19 NA TGTGCCAGTAGTATACCCGGCTGGGGTGATCAGCCCCAGCATTTT CASSIPGWGDQPQHF
TRBJ1-2 NA TRBV7-2 few TGTGCCAGCAGCCCCCCGGGAGGGACCCAGAACTATGGCTACACCTTC CASSPPGGTQNYGYTF
TRBJ1-5 NA TRBV2 many TGTGCCAGCAGTGATCTTGTTGGGCCAAGGCAGCCCCAGCATTTT CASSDLVGPRQPQHF
TRBJ2-1 NA TRBV7-2 few TGTGCCGAACGGGCAGGGAATGAGCAGTTCTTC CAERAGNEQFF
TRBJ1-1 NA TRBV11-2 many TGTGCCAGCAGCGTAGGGGTGGGGGGGTACACTGAAGCTTTCTTT CASSVGVGGYTEAFF
TRBJ2-5 TRBD2 TRBV2 large TGTGCCAGCAGTGAAAGGGGGGGACTAGAAGAGACCCAGTACTTC CASSERGGLEETQYF
TRBJ2-7 NA TRBV12-3/TRBV12-4 many TGTGCCAGCAGTCCAAAATTAACCTACGAGCAGTACTTC CASSPKLTYEQYF
TRBJ2-3 TRBD2 TRBV13 many TGTGCCACCGAGCGGGGGTTCCCTAGCACAGATACGCAGTATTTT CATERGFPSTDTQYF
TRBJ2-5 TRBD2 TRBV7-2 medium-sized TGTGCCAGCAGACCAAGCGGGGGCTTCAAAGAGACCCAGTACTTC CASRPSGGFKETQYF
TRBJ2-1 TRBD1 TRBV24-1 many TGTGCCACCCAAGACCAGACAGGGCTCAATGAGCAGTTCTTC CATQDQTGLNEQFF
TRBJ1-1 NA TRBV12-3/TRBV12-4 many TGTGCCAGCCTGGCGGTGCTGGAAACTGAAGCTTTCTTT CASLAVLETEAFF
TRBJ2-2 NA TRBV15 many TGTGCCACCAGCGAGCCGGGACAACCGAACACCGGGGAGCTGTTTTTT CATSEPGQPNTGELFF
TRBJ2-3 NA TRBV4-1 few TGCGCCAGCAGCCACGTTCTACAGGGAGGGACGCAGTATTTT CASSHVLQGGTQYF
TRBJ1-2 TRBD1 TRBV2 many TGTGCCACTTTCCAGGGGGCAATGGGCTACACCTTC CATFQGAMGYTF
TRBJ2-6 NA TRBV28 few TGTGCCAGCAGTTCCGGACCGCCCTCTGGGGCCAACGTCCTGACTTTC CASSSGPPSGANVLTF
TRBJ1-1 TRBD1 TRBV28 many TGTGCCAGCACCGAGACAGGGGTGGGCACTGAAGCTTTCTTT CASTETGVGTEAFF
TRBJ2-3 NA TRBV6-4 many TGTGCCAGCAGTGACAGGGCCACAGATACGCAGTATTTT CASSDRATDTQYF
TRBJ2-1 TRBD1 TRBV6-5 many TGTGCCAGCAGTCCCTACTCGGGACAGGCCCACAATGAGCAGTTCTTC CASSPYSGQAHNEQFF
TRBJ2-2 TRBD1 TRBV24-1 many TGTGCCACCGGACCGGGACAGGGGTACACCGGGGAGCTGTTTTTT CATGPGQGYTGELFF
TRBJ2-2 NA TRBV4-2 many TGTGCCAGCAGCCAAGGCGGTCCCACCGGGGAGCTGTTTTTT CASSQGGPTGELFF
TRBJ1-6 TRBD1 TRBV20-1 few TGCAGTGCTAGAGCGGAAGGGGTTTGGCAGGGGGTTTCACCCCTCCACTTT CSARAEGVWQGVSPLHF
TRBJ2-2 NA TRBV3-1 many TGTGCCAGCAGCCAATTATTGAGCACCGGGGAGCTGTTTTTT CASSQLLSTGELFF
TRBJ2-3 TRBD2 TRBV7-2 medium-sized TGTGCCAGCAGCTTAGGGACTAGCATCGGGACAGATACGCAGTATTTT CASSLGTSIGTDTQYF
TRBJ2-6 NA TRBV4-2 many TGTGCCAGCAGCCCGACGAACGAGGGGGGGCATGGGGCCAACGTCCTGACTTTC CASSPTNEGGHGANVLTF
TRBJ1-3 NA TRBV6-6 NA TGTGCCAGCAGTTCCTCCCTGGGGGGCCTGTACTCTGGAAACACCATATATTTT CASSSSLGGLYSGNTIYF
TRBJ2-2 TRBD1 TRBV7-9 many TGTGCCAGCAGCTTAGCCAGGACAGGGACGAACGGGGAGCTGTTTTTT CASSLARTGTNGELFF